Following are 8 T cell receptor beta chains from one sample sequenced in a study of CD8 T cells in ankylosing spondylitis. TCRdb recomputed calls from the 5' RACE reads with MiXCR, one row per CDR3 protein. Seen here are 200,000 to 250,000 distinct CDR3 sequences, over 9.5% observed once, and the top ten hold around a fifth. The specimen was blood, either unsorted or a sorted T cell fraction (not recorded which). All receptors derive from a male donor with ankylosing spondylitis or in good health (not recorded which).

In its sample, this clonotype was seen many times. The chain carries TRBV24-1 and TRBJ2-1; TRBD1 might be the D (7 bases). The CDR3 sequence is 16 residues long. Trimming shortened V by 1 base and J by 8 bases, and 17 bases separated the two germline ends. Looked up from germline, CDR1 is KGHDR and CDR2 is SFDVKD. CDR3 sequence reads: CATSDFSRGGGDEQFF. In DNA, the CDR3 is TGTGCCACCAGTGATTTCTCGAGAGGAGGGGGCGATGAGCAGTTCTTC.

This clonotype has ten or more counts. This chain connects TRBV20-1 to TRBJ1-1; maybe TRBD1 (5 bases). The CDR3 has 13 residues. Germline V gene sequence: CDR1 DFQATT, CDR2 SNEGSKA (reference sequence). V was pared by 4 bases and J by 7 bases, with 16 bases between. The CDR3 coding sequence is TGCAGTGCTATAAAGGGGAGAGCGGATGAAGCTTTCTTT. It specifies CSAIKGRADEAFF.

In its sample, this clonotype was seen a few times. The J gene is TRBJ1-1, the V gene TRBV29-1; TRBD1 aligns across 11 bases. CDR3 length: 14 residues. Germline-derived CDR1 and CDR2 are SQVTM and ANQGSEA. With V trimmed by 4 bases and J by 5 bases, 6 bases remained unmatched. CDR3 sequence reads: CSVGYGTGGTEAFF. The CDR3 nucleotides read TGCAGCGTTGGCTACGGGACAGGGGGGACTGAAGCTTTCTTT. Full variable domain (remainder filled in from reference TRBV29-1 and TRBJ1-1): SAVISQKPSRDICQRGTSLTIQCQVDSQVTMMFWYRQQPGQSLTLIATANQGSEATYESGFVIDKFPISRPNLTFSTLTVSNMSPEDSSIYLCSVGYGTGGTEAFFGQGTRLTVV.

This clonotype was counted many times. J is TRBJ2-7 and V is TRBV20-1, with D maybe TRBD1 (5 bases). The CDR3 is 14 residues long. The V gene lost 1 base and the J gene lost 5 bases, with 15 bases spanning the gap. From germline, CDR1 is DFQATT and CDR2 SNEGSKA (reference sequence). The CDR3 DNA reads as TGCAGTGCTAGAGGTATGGCAGGGTATAACGAGCAGTACTTC. This codes for CSARGMAGYNEQYF.

This clonotype was found many times. Relative to the germline gene, one junction end is altered; a read error may explain this. This sequence joins TRBV12-3 or TRBV12-4 and TRBJ1-4, with 8 positions matching TRBD1. The CDR3 contains 12 residues. The CDR3 here is CASSHPDRDRSF. DNA of the CDR3: TGTGCCAGCAGTCACCCTGACCGGGACAGGAGTTTT.

This clonotype has a handful of counts. The chain uses TRBV7-2 and TRBJ2-3; a weak D match, TRBD2 (5 bases). Germline CDR1 SGHTA, CDR2 FQGNSA. This CDR3 is built from 15 residues. V lost 2 bases and J lost 1, with 10 bases in between. Here the CDR3 reads CASSLLSGGTDTQYF. The CDR3 DNA follows: TGTGCCAGCAGCTTATTGTCCGGGGGCACAGATACGCAGTATTTT.

Remarks on this clonotype: This sequence may be a read error, since a much larger clone differs from it by one base. CDR3 protein: CASRGGLGSDEAFF. The CDR3 coding sequence is TGTGCCAGTCGGGGTGGATTGGGGTCGGATGAAGCTTTCTTT. V gene TRBV12-3 or TRBV12-4 combines with J gene TRBJ1-1, with D unresolved. The CDR3 extends over 14 amino acids. Trimming cost V 9 bases and J 7 bases, with 21 bases left between them.

In its sample, this clonotype was seen a few times. This sequence joins TRBV10-3 and TRBJ2-7; 8 nucleotides line up with TRBD1. Unmatched junction bases numbered 7, after V lost 10 bases and J lost 5 bases. Germline lookup yields CDR1 ENHRY and CDR2 SYGVKD. The CDR3 runs to 12 residues. The CDR3 DNA sequence: TGTGCCACCACAGGGGGTCATGACGAGCAGTACTTC. Encoded protein: CATTGGHDEQYF.